This record concerns one T cell receptor (beta chain) sequence. The CDR3 extends over 15 amino acids. Looked up from germline, CDR1 is KGHDR and CDR2 is SFDVKD. V lost 9 bases and J 1 base, leaving 12 bases between the germline ends. These data belong to a study of T cell responses to AZD1222 COVID-19 vaccine. Only in-frame clones appear in the TCRdb table, and some are missing; sequencing was by immunoSEQ multiplex PCR. The profile shows some 150,000 clones, under 95% of them singletons. This chain uses TRBV24-1 with TRBJ2-6; possible D gene TRBD1, 6 bases. Sequences were derived from peripheral blood, sampled 28 days after the second AZD1222 dose. This clonotype was obtained from an adult who received the AZD1222 COVID-19 vaccine. As DNA, the CDR3 is TGTGCCACCGCAACAGGGATATCTGGGGCCAACGTCCTGACTTTC. The encoded protein is CATATGISGANVLTF.